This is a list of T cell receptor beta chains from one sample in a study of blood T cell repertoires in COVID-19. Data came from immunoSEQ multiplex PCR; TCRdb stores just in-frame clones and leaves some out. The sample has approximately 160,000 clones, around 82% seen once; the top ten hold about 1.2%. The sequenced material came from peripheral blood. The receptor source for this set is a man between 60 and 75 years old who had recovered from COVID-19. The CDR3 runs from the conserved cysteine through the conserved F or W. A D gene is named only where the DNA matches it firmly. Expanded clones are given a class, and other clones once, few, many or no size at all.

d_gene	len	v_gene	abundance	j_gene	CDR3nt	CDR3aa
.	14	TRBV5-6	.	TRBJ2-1	TGTGCCAGCAGCTTGGGTGGGGCGAGTAATGAGCAGTTCTTC	CASSLGGASNEQFF
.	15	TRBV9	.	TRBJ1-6	TGTGCCAGCAGCGTCTCCGGACAGTCAGATTCACCCCTCCACTTT	CASSVSGQSDSPLHF
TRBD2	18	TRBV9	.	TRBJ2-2	TGTGCCAGCAGCGCCCGGGCACTAGCGAACGCGAACACCGGGGAGCTGTTTTTT	CASSARALANANTGELFF
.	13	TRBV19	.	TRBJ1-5	TGTGCCAGTAGTACCCGGGGGAACCAGCCCCAGCATTTT	CASSTRGNQPQHF
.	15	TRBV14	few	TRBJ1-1	TGTGCCAGCAGCCATATTCCCCGGGGGGACACTGAAGCTTTCTTT	CASSHIPRGDTEAFF
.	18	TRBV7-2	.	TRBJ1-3	TGTGCCAGCAGCTTATCACCGGGGGTCCTACCGTCAGGAAACACCATATATTTT	CASSLSPGVLPSGNTIYF
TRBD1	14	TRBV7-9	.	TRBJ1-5	TGTGCCAGCAGTTTCGAACAGGGGGATCAGCCCCAGCATTTT	CASSFEQGDQPQHF
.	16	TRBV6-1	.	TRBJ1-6	TGTGCCAGCAGTGAAGCCTCAGTTGCCTATAATTCACCCCTCCACTTT	CASSEASVAYNSPLHF
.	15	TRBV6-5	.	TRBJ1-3	TGTGCCAGCAGGGTAGGGGGGGACTCTGGAAACACCATATATTTT	CASRVGGDSGNTIYF
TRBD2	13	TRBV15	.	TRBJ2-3	TGTGCCACCACTAGCGGAAGCACAGATACGCAGTATTTT	CATTSGSTDTQYF
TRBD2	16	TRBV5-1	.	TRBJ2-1	TGCGCCAGCAGCTTGGTGTTGGGGGGGACCTACAATGAGCAGTTCTTC	CASSLVLGGTYNEQFF
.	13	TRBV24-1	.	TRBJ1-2	TGTGCCACCAGTGTTGACAAGAACTATGGCTACACCTTC	CATSVDKNYGYTF
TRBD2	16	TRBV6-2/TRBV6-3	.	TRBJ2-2	TGTGCCAGCAGTTCACTAGCGGGGGGGTCCACCGGGGAGCTGTTTTTT	CASSSLAGGSTGELFF
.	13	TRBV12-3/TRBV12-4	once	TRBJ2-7	TGTGCCAGCAAAACTAGAGGATCCTACGAGCAGTACTTC	CASKTRGSYEQYF
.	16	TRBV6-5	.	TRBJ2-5	TGTGCCAGCAGTTACTCGACCGGACAGGAGGGGGAGACCCAGTACTTC	CASSYSTGQEGETQYF
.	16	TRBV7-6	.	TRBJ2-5	TGTGCCAGCAGCCTTAACGGGGGAGGCTTCCAAGAGACCCAGTACTTC	CASSLNGGGFQETQYF
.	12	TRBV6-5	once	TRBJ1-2	TGTGCCAGCAGTTACACCGGGGATGGCTACACCTTC	CASSYTGDGYTF
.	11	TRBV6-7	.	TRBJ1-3	TGTGCCAGCAGGCGGCCAAACACCATATATTTT	CASRRPNTIYF
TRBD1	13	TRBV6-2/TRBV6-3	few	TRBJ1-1	TGTGCCAGCAGTTTCAGCGGGACAGGGGGAGCTTTCTTT	CASSFSGTGGAFF
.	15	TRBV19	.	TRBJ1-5	TGTGCCAGTAGTATAGCATCCGGGCCACAGGGGCCCCAGCATTTT	CASSIASGPQGPQHF
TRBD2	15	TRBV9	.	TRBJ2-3	TGTGCCAGCAGCCCGGGGGCGGGGGGTGCAGATACGCAGTATTTT	CASSPGAGGADTQYF
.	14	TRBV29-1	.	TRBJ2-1	TGCAGCGTTGCCCAGGCAATCTCCTACAATGAGCAGTTCTTC	CSVAQAISYNEQFF
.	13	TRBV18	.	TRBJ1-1	TGTGCCAGCTCAGCCGGGGGGAACACTGAAGCTTTCTTT	CASSAGGNTEAFF
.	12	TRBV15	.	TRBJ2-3	TGTGCCACCAGCAGGTTTCGAGATACGCAGTATTTT	CATSRFRDTQYF
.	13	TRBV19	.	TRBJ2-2	TGTGCCAGTAGTACCGCCCGGGACGGGGAGCTGTTTTTT	CASSTARDGELFF
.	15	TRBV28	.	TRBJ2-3	TGTGCCAGCAGCCCTCGAAAGCGGCTCACAGATACGCAGTATTTT	CASSPRKRLTDTQYF
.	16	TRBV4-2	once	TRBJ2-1	TGTGCCAGCAGCCAAACAGGGGCTAGCGCCCACAATGAGCAGTTCTTC	CASSQTGASAHNEQFF
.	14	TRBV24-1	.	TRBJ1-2	TGTGCCACCAGTGATAAAGGAGACGCGGGAGGCTACACCTTC	CATSDKGDAGGYTF
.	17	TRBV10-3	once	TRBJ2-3	TGTGCCATCAGTGAACTCTGGCGGGGGCCTCTCACAGATACGCAGTATTTT	CAISELWRGPLTDTQYF
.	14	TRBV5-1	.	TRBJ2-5	TGCGCCAGCAGCCTGGAGGCGGGTCTGGGGACCCAGTACTTC	CASSLEAGLGTQYF
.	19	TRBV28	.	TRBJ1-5	TGTGCCAGCAGTTCCGACAGTCCCGAATCCCGATATAGCAATCAGCCCCAGCATTTT	CASSSDSPESRYSNQPQHF
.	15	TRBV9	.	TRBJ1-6	TGTGCCAGCAGTGACCGGGACATCCCGAATTCACCCCTCCACTTT	CASSDRDIPNSPLHF
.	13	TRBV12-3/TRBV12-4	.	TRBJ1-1	TGTGCCAGCAGTTCACAACTGAACACTGAAGCTTTCTTT	CASSSQLNTEAFF
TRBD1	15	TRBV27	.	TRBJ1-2	TGTGCCAGCAGTTTACGCCCGGCAGGGGGCAATGGCTACACCTTC	CASSLRPAGGNGYTF
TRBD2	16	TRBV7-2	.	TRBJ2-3	TGTGCCAGCAGCCTAGAAGGACGGGGGGGCACAGATACGCAGTATTTT	CASSLEGRGGTDTQYF
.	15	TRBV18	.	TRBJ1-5	TGTGCCAGCTCACTAACAGGGTTGAGCAATCAGCCCCAGCATTTT	CASSLTGLSNQPQHF
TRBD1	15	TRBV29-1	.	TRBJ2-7	TGCAGCGTTGACAGGAAGGGACAGGACCCCTACGAGCAGTACTTC	CSVDRKGQDPYEQYF
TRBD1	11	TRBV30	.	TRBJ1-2	TGTGCCTGGACAGGGGGGTATGGCTACACCTTC	CAWTGGYGYTF
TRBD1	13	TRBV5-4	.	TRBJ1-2	TGTGCCAGCAGCCCAGACAGGGGGCATGGCTACACCTTC	CASSPDRGHGYTF
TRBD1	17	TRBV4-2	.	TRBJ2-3	TGTGCCAGCAGCCAAGGGTCGGCGACAGGGGGAACAGATACGCAGTATTTT	CASSQGSATGGTDTQYF
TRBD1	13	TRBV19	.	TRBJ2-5	TGTGCCTCAAACCGGGACAGGGAAGAGACCCAGTACTTC	CASNRDREETQYF
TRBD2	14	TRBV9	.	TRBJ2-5	TGTGCCAGCAGCTATGCGGGGGGAAAAGAGACCCAGTACTTC	CASSYAGGKETQYF
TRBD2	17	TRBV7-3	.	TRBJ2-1	TGTGCCAGCAGCCCCCGGGTACGGGGGGACTCCTACAATGAGCAGTTCTTC	CASSPRVRGDSYNEQFF
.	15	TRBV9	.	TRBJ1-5	TGTGCCAGCAGCGTCTTAGGGGATTTGGGCCAGCCCCAGCATTTT	CASSVLGDLGQPQHF
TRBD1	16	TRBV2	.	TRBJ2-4	TGTGCCAGCAGGCAGACAGGGGATCGGGCCAAAAACATTCAGTACTTC	CASRQTGDRAKNIQYF
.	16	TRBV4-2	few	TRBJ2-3	TGTGCCAGCAGCCAAGAAGGGAGGACGGTCACAGATACGCAGTATTTT	CASSQEGRTVTDTQYF
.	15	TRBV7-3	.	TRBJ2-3	TGTGCCAGCAGCTTAACGGGGTCGGGTAGCGACACGCAGTATTTT	CASSLTGSGSDTQYF
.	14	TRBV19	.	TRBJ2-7	TGTGCCAGTAGGAGCACAGCCAATTACTACGAGCAGTACTTC	CASRSTANYYEQYF
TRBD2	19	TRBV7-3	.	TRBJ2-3	TGTGCCAGCAGCTTAAATGGTCGGACTAGGCGCCACCCCACAGATACGCAGTATTTT	CASSLNGRTRRHPTDTQYF
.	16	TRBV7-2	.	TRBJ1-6	TGTGCCAGCAGCACCCGCCGGCGGGGCTATAATTCACCCCTCCACTTT	CASSTRRRGYNSPLHF
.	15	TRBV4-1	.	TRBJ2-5	TGCGCCAGCAGCCAAGCCCCCGGGTTCGGGGAGACCCAGTACTTC	CASSQAPGFGETQYF
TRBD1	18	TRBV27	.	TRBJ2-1	TGTGCCAGCAGTTTACCCGCCGGGGACAGGGGGCGGTTCGGTGAGCAGTTCTTC	CASSLPAGDRGRFGEQFF
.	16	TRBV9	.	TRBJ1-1	TGTGCCAGCAGCCTGGCTCGGGAGGGAGGGGACACTGAAGCTTTCTTT	CASSLAREGGDTEAFF
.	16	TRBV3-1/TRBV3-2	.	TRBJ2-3	TGTGCCAGCAGCCAAGATTCGCTTTCAGTGGCAGATACGCAGTATTTT	CASSQDSLSVADTQYF